This T cell receptor (beta chain) was sequenced during a study of blood T cell repertoires in COVID-19. Between the trimmed V and J ends, which lost 7 bases and 1 base, there was a span of 22 bases. CDR1 is LNHDA, CDR2 SQIVND, per germline (reference sequence). The CDR3 covers 17 residues. Sequencing was performed with immunoSEQ multiplex PCR; in TCRdb, only in-frame clones are kept and a portion is missing. The repertoire has 200,000 to 250,000 clones, 88% of them found once; the top ten carry roughly 2.6%. The chain joins TRBV19 to TRBJ1-1, with D tentatively TRBD1 (5 bases). The source is a woman aged 55-70 years with acute or convalescent COVID-19. The sample consisted of peripheral blood. CDR3 DNA sequence: TGTGCCAGTAAGGGGTTAGAATACTTATTCAAGAACACTGAAGCTTTCTTT. It codes for CASKGLEYLFKNTEAFF.